The source of this T cell receptor (beta chain) is a study of vaccination and CD4 T cells after COVID-19. Study conclusions and caveats: Spike mono-reactive status applied to 304 of 307 vaccine-specific clones in convalescent patients.

Cultured CD4+ T-cell DNA underwent Oncomine TCR Beta short-read sequencing. TCRdb fed the PCR reads into MiXCR, producing one record per CDR3 protein. The data show a few thousand distinct CDR3 sequences, more than 35% seen once. In its sample, this clonotype was seen a few times. Its specificity is unknown. This sample's treatment: 10-day PBMC culture with coronavirus spike peptide pools or control peptides (ViraFEST assay). One should note that the unexposed donor's CD4+ T cells were collected before the COVID-19 pandemic (2011-2018). Peptide-pool expansion of antigen-specific T cells preceded TCR sequencing in ViraFEST. It was with about 9.5 IU/ml IL-2 and roughly 9.4 ug/ml peptide pools that 1.5 million to 2.5 million PBMCs per well were cultured. The clonotype originates from a human donor in good health. What was sequenced was CD4+ T cells from blood, cultured in vitro.

This CDR3 is CASRGLRGLGEAFF. CDR3 DNA: TGTGCCAGCAGAGGACTTAGGGGGCTGGGTGAAGCTTTCTTT. The chain links TRBV6-1 to TRBJ1-1; 7 positions match TRBD1. The length of the CDR3 is 14 residues. The V gene end was trimmed by 6 bases and the J gene end by 7 bases; junction bases not matched to a gene: 11. Germline CDR1 and CDR2: MNHNS and SASEGT.